The present T cell receptor (beta chain) was sequenced within a study of Ad26.COV2.S vaccination and SARS-CoV-2 variants. Study results and limitations: Total T cell responses were possibly underestimated by TCR breadth and depth analyses.

A few counts support this clone. Its specificity is unknown. Other nucleotide sequences in the sample specify the same CDR3. The CDR3 runs to 12 residues. Trimming removed 0 bases from V and 3 bases from J, with 3 bases in between. Per the germline V gene, CDR1 is SGDLS and CDR2 is YYNGEE. Produced via immunoSEQ multiplex PCR; TCRdb's table is partial and in-frame only. The sample lists approximately 400,000 clones, around 90% occurring once. The material sequenced was peripheral blood, taken after recovery from COVID-19. The V and J genes are TRBV9 and TRBJ1-1, with D unresolved. The TCR comes from a human donor who had recovered from COVID-19. CDR3 amino acids: CASSVGDTEAFF. The DNA for the CDR3 is TGTGCCAGCAGCGTAGGGGACACTGAAGCTTTCTTT.